These T cell receptor beta chains were read from a single sample in a study of cytomegalovirus exposure and HLA in healthy donors. Assay used: immunoSEQ multiplex PCR; TCRdb lists only in-frame clones, some missing. Here the sample spans nearly 110,000 clones, approximately 70% being singletons. Specimen: PBMCs. Receptors originate from a boy aged 5 to 17 in good health and CMV-seronegative. Each CDR3 is given with its conserved first and last residue. Each record gives: V gene, J gene, clone size, D gene, CDR3 DNA, CDR3 protein. A D gene is named only where the DNA matches it firmly. For some rows the clone size is stated as once, few or many, or as a class when expanded; others skip it.

v_call: TRBV30
j_call: TRBJ2-5
clone_size: few
d_call: NA
cdr3_nt: TGTGCCTGGAGTGTCCAACGGGAGACCCAGTACTTC
cdr3_aa: CAWSVQRETQYF

v_call: TRBV30
j_call: TRBJ1-3
clone_size: NA
d_call: NA
cdr3_nt: TGTGCCTGGAGTGGGGGGCTTAAGGGTTATGGAAACACCATATATTTT
cdr3_aa: CAWSGGLKGYGNTIYF

v_call: TRBV5-5
j_call: TRBJ1-3
clone_size: few
d_call: NA
cdr3_nt: TGTGCCAGCAGCTTGGGGAGATCTGGAAACACCATATATTTT
cdr3_aa: CASSLGRSGNTIYF

v_call: TRBV5-1
j_call: TRBJ2-1
clone_size: NA
d_call: TRBD2
cdr3_nt: TGCGCCAGCAGCTTCGGACTAGCGGGAGGTAATCGCAATGAGCAGTTCTTC
cdr3_aa: CASSFGLAGGNRNEQFF

v_call: TRBV9
j_call: TRBJ2-1
clone_size: NA
d_call: TRBD1
cdr3_nt: TGTGCCAGCAGCTCCCGGACAGGGCCTCTTTACAATGAGCAGTTCTTC
cdr3_aa: CASSSRTGPLYNEQFF

v_call: TRBV19
j_call: TRBJ2-3
clone_size: NA
d_call: TRBD2
cdr3_nt: TGTGCCAGTAGTCCCCGACTAGCGGGGGCCCTAGCAGGTACAGATACGCAGTATTTT
cdr3_aa: CASSPRLAGALAGTDTQYF

v_call: TRBV7-8
j_call: TRBJ1-1
clone_size: NA
d_call: NA
cdr3_nt: TGTGCCAGCAGCTTACGGCAGGGTAGTCTTGGTACTGAAGCTTTCTTT
cdr3_aa: CASSLRQGSLGTEAFF

v_call: TRBV7-7
j_call: TRBJ2-5
clone_size: NA
d_call: TRBD2
cdr3_nt: TGTGCTAGCAGCTTCGGGACTAGCGGAGAAGAGACCCAGTACTTC
cdr3_aa: CASSFGTSGEETQYF

v_call: TRBV7-9
j_call: TRBJ1-2
clone_size: NA
d_call: TRBD1
cdr3_nt: TGTGCCAGCAGCTTAACACAGGGGGCCTATGGCTACACCTTC
cdr3_aa: CASSLTQGAYGYTF

v_call: TRBV14
j_call: TRBJ2-7
clone_size: NA
d_call: TRBD1
cdr3_nt: TGTGCCAGCAGCCCCCTCCGACAGGGGCGCGGATCCTACGAGCAGTACTTC
cdr3_aa: CASSPLRQGRGSYEQYF

v_call: TRBV30
j_call: TRBJ1-2
clone_size: few
d_call: TRBD1
cdr3_nt: TGTGCCTGGGACGACAGGGGGAGTAACTATGGCTACACCTTC
cdr3_aa: CAWDDRGSNYGYTF

v_call: TRBV7-2
j_call: TRBJ2-7
clone_size: once
d_call: NA
cdr3_nt: TGTGCCAGCAGCCTTCTAGTCCACTACGAGCAGTACTTC
cdr3_aa: CASSLLVHYEQYF

v_call: TRBV6-1
j_call: TRBJ1-5
clone_size: NA
d_call: NA
cdr3_nt: TGTGCCAGCAGGTTTCCCTATCAGCCCCAGCATTTT
cdr3_aa: CASRFPYQPQHF

v_call: TRBV5-1
j_call: TRBJ2-1
clone_size: once
d_call: TRBD2
cdr3_nt: TGCGCCAGCAGCTTGGTTGGCGGGGGGGGAGGCAATGAGCAGTTCTTC
cdr3_aa: CASSLVGGGGGNEQFF

v_call: TRBV7-9
j_call: TRBJ1-1
clone_size: NA
d_call: TRBD1
cdr3_nt: TGTGCCAGCAGCATACAGGGGGGGAACACTGAAGCTTTCTTT
cdr3_aa: CASSIQGGNTEAFF

v_call: TRBV29-1
j_call: TRBJ2-7
clone_size: NA
d_call: NA
cdr3_nt: TGCAGCGCTAACAGGGACTCCTACGAGCAGTACTTC
cdr3_aa: CSANRDSYEQYF

v_call: TRBV13
j_call: TRBJ2-7
clone_size: NA
d_call: NA
cdr3_nt: TGTGCCAGCAGCCCGGACAGCTCCTACGAGCAGTACTTC
cdr3_aa: CASSPDSSYEQYF

v_call: TRBV14
j_call: TRBJ2-1
clone_size: NA
d_call: NA
cdr3_nt: TGTGCCAGCAGCCAATTTGGGCCCTACAATGAGCAGTTCTTC
cdr3_aa: CASSQFGPYNEQFF

v_call: TRBV25-1
j_call: TRBJ1-6
clone_size: NA
d_call: NA
cdr3_nt: TGTGCCAGCAGCGACGGGGGAAATTCACCCCTCCACTTT
cdr3_aa: CASSDGGNSPLHF

v_call: TRBV7-8
j_call: TRBJ2-7
clone_size: NA
d_call: NA
cdr3_nt: TGTGCCAGCAGCCCCGCAGGGGCTACCTACGAGCAGTACTTC
cdr3_aa: CASSPAGATYEQYF

v_call: TRBV30
j_call: TRBJ1-2
clone_size: NA
d_call: NA
cdr3_nt: TGTGCCTGGATTCCTGGAGGGCCCAAGAGGGGCTACACCTTC
cdr3_aa: CAWIPGGPKRGYTF

v_call: TRBV29-1
j_call: TRBJ1-1
clone_size: NA
d_call: TRBD1
cdr3_nt: TGCAGCGCCGGACAGGGATTGAACACTGAAGCTTTCTTT
cdr3_aa: CSAGQGLNTEAFF

v_call: TRBV5-6
j_call: TRBJ1-2
clone_size: NA
d_call: TRBD1
cdr3_nt: TGTGCCAGCAGCATGGATGGGGGCGGGACAGGGGTTTATGGCTACACCTTC
cdr3_aa: CASSMDGGGTGVYGYTF

v_call: TRBV2
j_call: TRBJ1-6
clone_size: NA
d_call: NA
cdr3_nt: TGTGCCAGCATCCGGTCGGGGATTTTCCATAATTCACCCCTCCACTTT
cdr3_aa: CASIRSGIFHNSPLHF

v_call: TRBV10-1
j_call: TRBJ2-3
clone_size: NA
d_call: TRBD2
cdr3_nt: TGCGCCAGCAGTGACCTAGCGGGAGGGACAGATACGCAGTATTTT
cdr3_aa: CASSDLAGGTDTQYF

v_call: TRBV6-5
j_call: TRBJ1-6
clone_size: NA
d_call: NA
cdr3_nt: TGTGCCAGCAGTAATATTCGGTACTATAATTCACCCCTCCACTTT
cdr3_aa: CASSNIRYYNSPLHF

v_call: TRBV5-1
j_call: TRBJ2-3
clone_size: NA
d_call: NA
cdr3_nt: TGCGCCAGCAGCTCAGGACTAGGGGGGGATACGCAGTATTTT
cdr3_aa: CASSSGLGGDTQYF

v_call: TRBV19
j_call: TRBJ2-3
clone_size: NA
d_call: TRBD1
cdr3_nt: TGTGCCAGTAGTAATCAGGGGGCCACAGATACGCAGTATTTT
cdr3_aa: CASSNQGATDTQYF